The TCR beta chain described here comes from a study of blood T cell repertoires in COVID-19. On the study more broadly: Donors in the United States, Italy and Spain gave samples during acute or convalescent COVID-19. PBMCs, B-cell-depleted T cells, or T cells were the source of the cDNA or gDNA that made up the material.

Trimming stripped 4 bases from V and 4 bases from J, with 10 bases between. CDR1 and CDR2 (germline): SNHLY, FYNNEI. There are 13 residues in the CDR3. How the authors handled the data: Counts of nucleated cells, estimated from reference gene primer amplification, were obtained. Using immunoSEQ multiplex PCR, the repertoire was profiled, and TCRdb retains in-frame clones only, with some absent. V and J calls and clone size are copied from that table; D and trimming were computed from the DNA. The data hold 150,000 to 200,000 clones, with approximately 82% observed a single time. V gene TRBV2 combines with J gene TRBJ1-1, with a tentative D call TRBD1 (5 bases). Sample: peripheral blood. The TCR sequence derives from an elderly woman with acute or convalescent COVID-19. The CDR3 DNA reads TGTGCCAGCAGTGGGGGGGTAGGCACTGAAGCTTTCTTT. Translated: CASSGGVGTEAFF.